The sequence of this T cell receptor (beta chain) was determined in a study of blood T cell repertoires in COVID-19 (dated by TCRdb to between 2020 and 2021). Background for the entire study: Collaborator samples came from the United States, Italy and Spain and covered acute and convalescent phases of COVID-19. The material from the prospective study consisted of cDNA or gDNA derived from T cells, B-cell-depleted T cells, or PBMCs. The dataset comprised deeply sampled blood TCRbeta repertoires from subjects exposed to, actively infected with, or recovered from COVID-19. The repertoires were released in a freely available public database intended as a resource for research on the immune response to SARS-CoV-2. Samples came from the ongoing ImmuneRACE study (first 160 participants) plus 1,254 subjects from 6 global collaborators. Nearly every sample came with metadata listing a de-identified subject ID, COVID-19 status, age in years and sex. Where HLA class I and class II types were available, the types were taken from metadata supplied by the sample provider, not from assay-based typing. Broader findings and caveats from the paper: How much clinical and demographic metadata was included differed by source and by participant, and the metadata was provided uncurated.

TCRbeta CDR3 regions were amplified from genomic DNA by means of the immunoSEQ Assay, a bias-controlled multiplex PCR. The paper's processing steps were these. Within the assay, amplification of reference gene primers was used to estimate how many nucleated cells each sample contained. Sequence reads were collapsed and filtered to measure the absolute abundance of every unique TCRbeta CDR3 rearrangement. Productive Simpson clonality was computed per sample as the square root of Simpson's diversity index over productive rearrangements. TCRdb's version of the immuneACCESS table is confined to in-frame rearrangements and falls short of the full clone set. An unresolved V gene accounts for under half of the shortfall where checked; the remainder is of unknown origin. That table gives V, J and clone size, and the DNA gave D and trimming. This sample gives about 240,000 clones in total; around 83% of them show up just once. The leading ten clones occupy around 2% of the sample.

CDR1 and CDR2, per the germline V gene, are SGHVS and FQNEAQ. At the junction V is shortened by 3 bases and J by 2 bases, with 10 bases in between. Reading from cysteine to phenylalanine, the CDR3 counts 14 amino acids. Only the CDR3 DNA is retained, 42 bases long and in frame from the first base. A second Seattle source provided samples from volunteer blood donors who had recovered from COVID-19. Collaborating institutions collected whole blood in K2EDTA tubes following their own protocols. For TCRbeta analysis, collaborator samples were shipped as frozen whole blood, as isolated PBMCs, or as DNA extracted from either sample type. A remark on this clone: The antigen it binds to is not known. No base qualities exist here, and no much larger clone lies one base off it.

The sequence is built from TRBV7-8 and TRBJ1-2, with no reliable assignment of the D segment. Sequencing was done on a sample of peripheral blood. The clonotype was recovered from a man aged 25 to 45 who had recovered from COVID-19. The DNA sequence is given as TGTGCCAGCAGCTTTCGGGAGGGAAACTATGGCTACACCTTC. Its coded protein is CASSFREGNYGYTF.